These 13 T cell receptor beta chains share one sample of origin, sequenced in a study of OX40 agonist ivuxolimab in advanced cancers. Repertoires were generated with immunoSEQ multiplex PCR, while TCRdb's copy carries only in-frame clones and drops some. Found here are tens of thousands of clones, 87% of them singletons; the top ten hold approximately 1.3%. The source material was CD4+ or CD8+ T cells sorted from blood, sampled in a trial of the OX40 agonist ivuxolimab. The receptors here all came from an adult with an advanced solid tumor such as melanoma, head and neck, liver or kidney cancer.

V gene TRBV6-1 combines with J gene TRBJ1-2; TRBD1 matches at 7 bases. The CDR3 extends over 14 amino acids. Germline CDR1 MNHNS, CDR2 SASEGT. The J segment lost 7 bases and the V segment lost 3 bases, leaving 8 bases of the junction unmatched. CDR3 amino acids: CASSEMTGIGGYTF. For the CDR3, the DNA is TGTGCCAGCAGTGAGATGACAGGGATTGGTGGCTACACCTTC.

The sample holds one count of this clone. This rearrangement joins TRBV6-1 to TRBJ2-5; D could derive from TRBD1 or TRBD2 (5 bases each). The CDR3 runs 17 residues. V dropped 0 bases and J dropped 7 bases, with 21 bases sitting between them. Germline V lookup: CDR1 MNHNS, CDR2 SASEGT. The CDR3 spells CASSEAAGTRFGGTQYF. The CDR3 DNA reads TGTGCCAGCAGTGAAGCCGCTGGGACCAGGTTCGGAGGGACCCAGTACTTC.

This chain joins TRBV5-1 and TRBJ2-2; TRBD2 matches at 12 bases. V lost 5 bases and J lost 6; bases outside the gene matches: 11. Germline CDR1 is SGHRS and CDR2 is YFSETQ. The CDR3 runs to 17 residues. In DNA form, the CDR3 reads TGCGCCAGCAGTCGTGCAGGGCTAGCGGGAGGGCCCGGGGAGCTGTTTTTT. This codes for CASSRAGLAGGPGELFF.

The chain has TRBV5-1 and TRBJ1-5; unclear D gene. Trimming removed 4 bases at V and 6 bases at J, with 17 bases between. The germline V gene encodes CDR1 SGHRS and CDR2 YFSETQ. The CDR3 loop spans 15 amino acids. CDR3 coding DNA: TGCGCCAGCAGCACAACCGGGAGCCGGGGTCAGCCCCAGCATTTT. Translated: CASSTTGSRGQPQHF.

The V gene is TRBV7-3, the J gene TRBJ2-7; either TRBD1 or TRBD2 may supply D (5 bases each). This CDR3 spans 14 amino acids. V lost 1 base to trimming and J lost 6 bases, with 13 bases between them. Germline assignment: CDR1 SGHTA and CDR2 FQGTGA. The CDR3 nucleotides are TGTGCCAGCAGCTTAAATCCCGGGGCCGGCGAGCAGTACTTC. Translated: CASSLNPGAGEQYF.

V is TRBV5-4 and J is TRBJ2-1; 13 bases are a match to TRBD2. Unmatched junction bases numbered 4, after V lost 7 bases and J lost 9 bases. Germline assignment: CDR1 SGHNT and CDR2 YYREEE (reference sequence). CDR3 length: 13 amino acids. The CDR3 DNA is TGTGCCAGCGGACTAGCGGGAGAGCGTGAGCAGTTCTTC. It encodes CASGLAGEREQFF.

This sequence joins TRBV2 and TRBJ2-7; 9 positions match TRBD1. Germline loops: CDR1 SNHLY, CDR2 FYNNEI. This CDR3 is 13 amino acids long. V was pared by 6 bases and J by 3 bases, with 3 bases of the junction left unmatched. The CDR3: CASRPTGGYEQYF. The CDR3 DNA reads as TGTGCCAGCAGACCGACAGGGGGCTACGAGCAGTACTTC.

V gene TRBV5-1 combines with J gene TRBJ2-5; no clear D gene. Trimming took off 2 bases at V and 0 bases at J, with 11 bases between the two ends. The germline V gene encodes CDR1 SGHRS and CDR2 YFSETQ. There are 15 residues in the CDR3. CDR3 protein: CASSLGTKYQETQYF. As DNA, the CDR3 is TGCGCCAGCAGCTTAGGAACCAAGTACCAAGAGACCCAGTACTTC.

The chain joins TRBV21-1 to TRBJ2-7; whether TRBD1, the table's D call, matches the DNA was not checked. TRBV21-1 constitutes a pseudogene. The length of the CDR3 is 18 residues. CDR3 residues: CASRHRSGGGGLFYEQYF. CDR3 nucleotide sequence: TGTGCCAGCAGGCACCGGTCCGGAGGGGGCGGACTTTTCTACGAGCAGTACTTC.

This clone was observed once. The V call is TRBV18, the J call TRBJ1-5, with D unresolved. The V end lost 3 bases, the J end lost 1 base, and 7 bases lay between the germline ends. CDR1 KGHSH and CDR2 LQKENI come from the germline V gene. This CDR3 has 14 amino acids. CDR3 in amino acids: CASSPQTSNQPQHF. CDR3 in DNA: TGTGCCAGCTCACCTCAGACGAGCAATCAGCCCCAGCATTTT.

The chain is built from TRBV9 and TRBJ1-2; D unclear. The ends were cut back, 0 bases at V and 3 bases at J, with 6 bases in the middle. Germline V gene sequence: CDR1 SGDLS, CDR2 YYNGEE. This CDR3 has 13 residues. In nucleotides, the CDR3 is TGTGCCAGCAGCGTAGCTGAAGACTATGGCTACACCTTC. This encodes CASSVAEDYGYTF.

This rearrangement joins TRBV2 to TRBJ1-1; D remains unclear. The CDR3 length is 14 residues. Trimming took off 6 bases at V and 0 bases at J, with 11 bases between the two ends. CDR1 is SNHLY and CDR2 is FYNNEI in the germline V gene. The CDR3 region is CASSLGSMNTEAFF. The CDR3 coding sequence is TGTGCCAGCAGCTTGGGTTCAATGAACACTGAAGCTTTCTTT.

This clone was picked up a small number of times. The V call is TRBV5-8, the J call TRBJ1-1; D unresolved. V lost 2 bases, J lost 3 bases, and 11 bases lay in between. CDR3 length equals 14 residues. CDR1 is SGHTS and CDR2 is YDEGEE in the germline V gene. CDR3 sequence reads: CASSLGGWDTEAFF. The CDR3 DNA sequence: TGTGCCAGCAGCTTAGGCGGGTGGGACACTGAAGCTTTCTTT.